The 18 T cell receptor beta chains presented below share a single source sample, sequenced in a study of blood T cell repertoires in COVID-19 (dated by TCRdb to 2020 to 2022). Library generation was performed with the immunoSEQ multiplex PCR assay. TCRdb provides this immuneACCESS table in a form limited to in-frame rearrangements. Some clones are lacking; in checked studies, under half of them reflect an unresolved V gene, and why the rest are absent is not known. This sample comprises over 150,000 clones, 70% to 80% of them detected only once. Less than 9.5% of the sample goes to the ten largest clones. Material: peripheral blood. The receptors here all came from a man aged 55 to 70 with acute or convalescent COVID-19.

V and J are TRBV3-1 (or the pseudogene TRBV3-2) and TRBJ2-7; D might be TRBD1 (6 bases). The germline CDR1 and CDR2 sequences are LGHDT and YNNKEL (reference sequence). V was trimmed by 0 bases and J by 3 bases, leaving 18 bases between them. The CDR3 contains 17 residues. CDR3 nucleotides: TGTGCCAGCAGCCAAGACATCCCTCCGGGACACCTCTACGAGCAGTACTTC. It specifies CASSQDIPPGHLYEQYF.

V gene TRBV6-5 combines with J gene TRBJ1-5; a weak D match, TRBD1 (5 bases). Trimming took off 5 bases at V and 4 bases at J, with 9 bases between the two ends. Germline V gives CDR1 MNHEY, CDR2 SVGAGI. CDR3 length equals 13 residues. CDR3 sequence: CASSINRNQPQHF. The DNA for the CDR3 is TGTGCCAGCAGTATAAACAGGAATCAGCCCCAGCATTTT.

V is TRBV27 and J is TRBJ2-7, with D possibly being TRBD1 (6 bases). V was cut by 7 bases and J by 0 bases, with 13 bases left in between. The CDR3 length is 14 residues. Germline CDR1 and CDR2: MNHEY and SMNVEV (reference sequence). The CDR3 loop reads CASKRGSDSYEQYF. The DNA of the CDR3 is TGTGCCAGCAAAAGGGGGAGTGACTCCTACGAGCAGTACTTC.

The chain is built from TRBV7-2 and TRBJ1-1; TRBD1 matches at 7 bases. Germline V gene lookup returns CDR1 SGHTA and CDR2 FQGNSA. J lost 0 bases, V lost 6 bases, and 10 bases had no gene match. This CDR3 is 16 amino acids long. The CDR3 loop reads CASRYTDRVLNTEAFF. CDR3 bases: TGTGCCAGCAGGTATACTGACAGGGTACTGAACACTGAAGCTTTCTTT.

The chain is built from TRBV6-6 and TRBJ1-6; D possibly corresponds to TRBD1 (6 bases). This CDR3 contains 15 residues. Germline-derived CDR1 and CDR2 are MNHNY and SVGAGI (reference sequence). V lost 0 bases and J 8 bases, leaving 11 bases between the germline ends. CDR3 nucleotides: TGTGCCAGCAGTTACTCCCAACAGGGATATTCACCCCTCCACTTT. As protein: CASSYSQQGYSPLHF.

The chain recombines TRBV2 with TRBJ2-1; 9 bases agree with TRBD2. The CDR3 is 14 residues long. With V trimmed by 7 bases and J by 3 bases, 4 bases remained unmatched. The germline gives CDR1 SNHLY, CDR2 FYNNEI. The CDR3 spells CASTETSGYNEQFF. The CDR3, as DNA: TGTGCCAGCACTGAGACTAGCGGCTACAATGAGCAGTTCTTC.

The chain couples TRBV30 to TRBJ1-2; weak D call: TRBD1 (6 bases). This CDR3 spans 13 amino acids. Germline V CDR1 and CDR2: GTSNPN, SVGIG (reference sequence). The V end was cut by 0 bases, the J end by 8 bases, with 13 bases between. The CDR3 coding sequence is TGTGCCTGGAGTGTACTTCAGGGGAGCGGCTACACCTTC. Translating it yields CAWSVLQGSGYTF.

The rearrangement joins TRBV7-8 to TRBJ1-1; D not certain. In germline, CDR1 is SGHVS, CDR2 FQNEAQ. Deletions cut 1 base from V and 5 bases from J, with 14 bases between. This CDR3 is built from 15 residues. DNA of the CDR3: TGTGCCAGCAGCTTAGGCTTAACTAGATCGACTGAAGCTTTCTTT. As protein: CASSLGLTRSTEAFF.

The CDR3 protein is CASSPVTYEQYF. The CDR3 DNA follows: TGTGCCAGCAGCCCGGTTACCTACGAGCAGTACTTC. V is TRBV11-1 and J is TRBJ2-7; D unresolved. CDR1 SGHAT and CDR2 FQDESV come from the germline V gene (reference sequence). The CDR3 is 12 residues long. V was trimmed by 5 bases and J by 2 bases, leaving 7 bases between them. The whole variable domain, filled in from reference TRBV11-1 and TRBJ2-7, reads EAEVAQSPRYKITEKSQAVAFWCDPISGHATLYWYRQILGQGPELLVQFQDESVVDDSQLPKDRFSAERLKGVDSTLKIQPAELGDSAMYLCASSPVTYEQYFGPGTRLTVT.

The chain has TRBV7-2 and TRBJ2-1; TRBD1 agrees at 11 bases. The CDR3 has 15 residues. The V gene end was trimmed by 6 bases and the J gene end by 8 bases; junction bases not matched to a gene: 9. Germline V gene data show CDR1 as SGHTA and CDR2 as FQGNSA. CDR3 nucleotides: TGTGCCAGCAGACCCGGACAGGGGGCATTACATGAGCAGTTCTTC. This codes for CASRPGQGALHEQFF.

The CDR3 region is CASSVLQGAGEQYF. In DNA form, the CDR3 reads TGTGCCAGCAGCGTCTTACAGGGGGCTGGGGAGCAGTACTTC. V and J are TRBV9 and TRBJ2-7, with 9 nucleotides matching TRBD1. Germline assignment: CDR1 SGDLS and CDR2 YYNGEE. J was trimmed by 7 bases and V by 2 bases; bases with no gene match: 7. CDR3 length equals 14 residues.

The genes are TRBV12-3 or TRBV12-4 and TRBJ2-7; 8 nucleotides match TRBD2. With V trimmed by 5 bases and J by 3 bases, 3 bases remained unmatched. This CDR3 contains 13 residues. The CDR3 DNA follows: TGTGCCAGCAGTGACAGCGGGGGCTACGAGCAGTACTTC. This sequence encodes CASSDSGGYEQYF.

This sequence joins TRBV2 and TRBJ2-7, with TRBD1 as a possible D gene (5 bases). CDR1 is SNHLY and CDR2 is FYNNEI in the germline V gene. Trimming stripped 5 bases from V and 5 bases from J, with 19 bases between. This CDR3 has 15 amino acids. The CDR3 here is CASSFEAGLMDEQYF. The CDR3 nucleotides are TGTGCCAGCAGTTTTGAGGCAGGGCTGATGGACGAGCAGTACTTC.

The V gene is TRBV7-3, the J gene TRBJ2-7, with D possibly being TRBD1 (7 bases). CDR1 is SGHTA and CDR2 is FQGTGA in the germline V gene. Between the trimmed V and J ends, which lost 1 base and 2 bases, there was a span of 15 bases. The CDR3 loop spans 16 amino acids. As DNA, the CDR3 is TGTGCCAGCAGCTTAAAAGGGGGGACAGCAACCTACGAGCAGTACTTC. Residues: CASSLKGGTATYEQYF.

DNA for the CDR3: TGTGCCAGCAGTCGTGGACAGGGTATCGACACTGAAGCTTTCTTT. This codes for CASSRGQGIDTEAFF. The chain recombines TRBV6-5 with TRBJ1-1; TRBD1 agrees at 8 bases. With V trimmed by 5 bases and J by 3 bases, 8 bases remained unmatched. CDR1 is MNHEY and CDR2 is SVGAGI in the germline V gene. The CDR3 loop spans 15 amino acids.

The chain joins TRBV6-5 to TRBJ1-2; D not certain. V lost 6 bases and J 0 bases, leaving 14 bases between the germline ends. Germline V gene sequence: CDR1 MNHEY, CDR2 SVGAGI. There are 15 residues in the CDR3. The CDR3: CASREKANTNYGYTF. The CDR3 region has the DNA TGTGCCAGCAGGGAGAAGGCGAATACTAACTATGGCTACACCTTC.

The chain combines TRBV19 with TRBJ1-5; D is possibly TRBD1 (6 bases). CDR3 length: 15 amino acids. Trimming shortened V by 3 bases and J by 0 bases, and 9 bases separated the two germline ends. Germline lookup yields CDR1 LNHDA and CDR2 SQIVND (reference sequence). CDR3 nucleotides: TGTGCCAGTAGTATTACAGGGTATAGCAATCAGCCCCAGCATTTT. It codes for CASSITGYSNQPQHF.

The CDR3 DNA reads TGTGCCAGCAGCGTAGCTGATGGGGGCCCGAACACCGGGGAGCTGTTTTTT. Protein product: CASSVADGGPNTGELFF. The chain employs TRBV9 and TRBJ2-2; D perhaps matches TRBD1 (6 bases). V was trimmed by 0 bases and J by 0 bases, leaving 12 bases between them. Germline V gene sequence: CDR1 SGDLS, CDR2 YYNGEE. The CDR3 has 17 amino acids.